These T cell receptor beta chains were read from a single sample in a study of blood T cell repertoires in COVID-19. Generated by immunoSEQ multiplex PCR, the TCRdb table keeps only in-frame clones and is missing some. The data contain fewer than 300,000 clones, roughly 85% of them singletons. The material sequenced was peripheral blood. The receptors shown here come from a woman between 18 and 30 years old with acute or convalescent COVID-19. The CDR3 runs from the conserved cysteine through the conserved F or W. The order of the fields is V gene, CDR3 protein.

>TRBV5-1
CASSAQTGNTEAFF
>TRBV11-2
CASSLTGGNNYGYTF
>TRBV11-2
CASSLGTAHWFF
>TRBV28
CASRKLGQGFNYEQYF
>TRBV4-3
CASKASGSQTQYF
>TRBV3-1/TRBV3-2
CASSRGQGVYSTEAFF
>TRBV7-9
CASSWGQGNPDTQYF
>TRBV28
CASSFRQDNSPLHF
>TRBV7-2
CASSPGTRGYEQYF
>TRBV7-9
CASSLEGTVQPQHF
>TRBV19
CASSTNQRTSTNF
>TRBV2
CASRETGGNQPQHF
>TRBV9
CASSVNQGSEAFF
>TRBV6-5
CASRAPGGLETQYF
>TRBV20-1
CSASASNIQYF
>TRBV6-2/TRBV6-3
CASSARLAGETQYF
>TRBV28
CASSPGQGGETQYF
>TRBV11-1
CASSLLIGGVNEQFF
>TRBV11-2
CASSLEGRGTSQNTEAFF
>TRBV18
CASSPPGTGAGELFF
>TRBV24-1
CATSGGTGDTDTQYF
>TRBV13
CASSPRTKTQGAEAYEQYF
>TRBV28
CASSPLTDSTSPLHF
>TRBV10-3
CAISSQGYNEQFF
>TRBV18
CASSTGQGDYGYTF
>TRBV6-6
CASSATDLGANYGYTF
>TRBV5-8
CASSSLMSDEQFF
>TRBV5-1
CASSLQGTSYNSPLHF
>TRBV19
CASSTSLGDYGYTF
>TRBV9
CASSEPSGGRGNEQFF